Listed below are T cell receptor beta chains from one sample, sequenced in a study of Ad26.COV2.S vaccination and SARS-CoV-2 variants. The repertoire was sequenced with immunoSEQ multiplex PCR; TCRdb's copy has only in-frame clones and lacks some. The sample lists approximately 450,000 clones; approximately 92% were seen once. The starting material was peripheral blood, obtained in a trial of Ad26.COV2.S vaccine versus placebo. These receptor sequences come from a person between 18 and 65 years old who received the Ad26.COV2.S COVID-19 vaccine or a placebo. Each CDR3 is given with its conserved first and last residue. The D gene is left open where the match is weak. Some rows have no size entry. The others give once, few or many, or a class for an expanded clone.

CDR3nt	CDR3aa	j_gene	d_gene	abundance	v_gene
TGTGCCAGCTCACGCCGGACTAGCGGGCAGACAGATACGCAGTATTTT	CASSRRTSGQTDTQYF	TRBJ2-3	TRBD2	.	TRBV18
TGTGCCAGCAGTTCTAGACTAGCGGGAGGGCTAACCCCCTACGAGCAGTACTTC	CASSSRLAGGLTPYEQYF	TRBJ2-7	TRBD2	.	TRBV2
TGTGCCAGCAGTGAGAAAGTAGCGGGAGCCACCTACGAGCAGTACTTC	CASSEKVAGATYEQYF	TRBJ2-7	TRBD2	.	TRBV6-1
TGTGCCAGTAGTCCGCGGGGGGACAGGAAACACGAGCAGTACTTC	CASSPRGDRKHEQYF	TRBJ2-7	.	.	TRBV19
TGCAGTGCTAGAGATCAGCCTGGAGCTTTCTTT	CSARDQPGAFF	TRBJ1-1	.	.	TRBV20-1
TGTGCCAGCAGCCCGAGAAGCGGGAGGGCCTACAATGAGCAGTTCTTC	CASSPRSGRAYNEQFF	TRBJ2-1	TRBD2	.	TRBV3-1/TRBV3-2
TGTGCCAGTATATTAGCCAAGCTCTCTGGAAACACCATATATTTT	CASILAKLSGNTIYF	TRBJ1-3	.	.	TRBV19
TGTGCCAGTAGTAAAGGACTAGCGGGAGGGCGGGACACAGATACGCAGTATTTT	CASSKGLAGGRDTDTQYF	TRBJ2-3	TRBD2	.	TRBV19
TGTGCCAGCGGCATCCAGGGAAACACCATATATTTT	CASGIQGNTIYF	TRBJ1-3	.	.	TRBV5-6
TGTGCCAGTAGTACGGTAGGGGGAGGCAATCAGCCCCAGCATTTT	CASSTVGGGNQPQHF	TRBJ1-5	.	.	TRBV19
TGTGCCAGCAGCCCCGGGGGTCGGAGTGAAAAACTGTTTTTT	CASSPGGRSEKLFF	TRBJ1-4	.	.	TRBV14
TGTGCCACCCTTCGCCGGGACGGCGGAATGTACGAGCAGTACTTC	CATLRRDGGMYEQYF	TRBJ2-7	.	.	TRBV28
TGTGCCAGCAGCTTAACGGCGGGAGGGAGCTCCTACAATGAGCAGTTCTTC	CASSLTAGGSSYNEQFF	TRBJ2-1	TRBD2	once	TRBV7-2
TGCGCCAGCAGCTTGGCGGCAGTGAACAATGAGCAGTTCTTC	CASSLAAVNNEQFF	TRBJ2-1	.	.	TRBV5-1
TGTGCCAGCAGTTACAGGGAACACGAGCAGTACTTC	CASSYREHEQYF	TRBJ2-7	.	.	TRBV6-2/TRBV6-3
TGTGCCAGCAGCCAAGTTCCCCTAAGAGTTCCCCCGGGACAGGGACCCTACTACGAGCAGTACTTC	CASSQVPLRVPPGQGPYYEQYF	TRBJ2-7	TRBD1	once	TRBV3-1/TRBV3-2
TGTGCCAGCAGCTTAGGGGTCCAATTGTGGTCGGGGGTGAACACTGAAGCTTTCTTT	CASSLGVQLWSGVNTEAFF	TRBJ1-1	.	.	TRBV11-2
TGCGCCAGCAGCCTGGACACCAACTATGGCTACACCTTC	CASSLDTNYGYTF	TRBJ1-2	.	.	TRBV4-3
TGTGCCAGCAGCTCCCAGGGGGACGTCGAGACCCAGTACTTC	CASSSQGDVETQYF	TRBJ2-5	TRBD1	.	TRBV5-4
TGTGCCAGCAGCTTAGATCAGCGGAACACAGATACGCAGTATTTT	CASSLDQRNTDTQYF	TRBJ2-3	.	.	TRBV7-6
TGTGCCAGTAGTTCCAAGACGGGGAGCTCCTACAATGAGCAGTTCTTC	CASSSKTGSSYNEQFF	TRBJ2-1	.	.	TRBV19
TGTGCCAGCAGTTTATTCACGGACAGCCTCAGCTCCTACAATGAGCAGTTCTTC	CASSLFTDSLSSYNEQFF	TRBJ2-1	.	.	TRBV27
TGTGCCAGTAGTCTTACCGGGACTAGCGCAACAGATACGCAGTATTTT	CASSLTGTSATDTQYF	TRBJ2-3	TRBD2	.	TRBV19
TGTGCCAGCAGCTTGAGTGGGGACAGGGGTGAGACCCAGTACTTC	CASSLSGDRGETQYF	TRBJ2-5	TRBD1	.	TRBV5-8
TGTGCCAGTAGTGAATTTTTCAGAGGTGAAAAACTGTTTTTT	CASSEFFRGEKLFF	TRBJ1-4	.	.	TRBV25-1
TGTGCCAGCAGCCAAGGGACAGCAGTCTATGGCTACACCTTC	CASSQGTAVYGYTF	TRBJ1-2	TRBD1	.	TRBV7-9
TGTGCCAGCAGCTTTCCCGGGACAGGGGGCGCAATTGACTATGGCTACACCTTC	CASSFPGTGGAIDYGYTF	TRBJ1-2	TRBD1	.	TRBV7-8
TGTGCCAGCAGCCGGACAGTGCCAGATACGCAGTATTTT	CASSRTVPDTQYF	TRBJ2-3	.	.	TRBV7-9
TGTGCCAGCAGTCCTTTGGGGGACAGACCTTCCTACGAGCAGTACTTC	CASSPLGDRPSYEQYF	TRBJ2-7	TRBD1	once	TRBV28
TGTGCCAGCAGCCCCAGGACTAGCGGGAGGTATGAGCAGTTCTTC	CASSPRTSGRYEQFF	TRBJ2-1	TRBD2	.	TRBV2